Below are 17 T cell receptor beta chains sequenced from a single sample in a study of regulatory T cells in long-lasting Graves disease. The TCR beta library used iRepertoire HTBI primers with Arm-PCR amplification of CDR3. MiXCR, applied by TCRdb to the multiplex PCR reads, yields one record per CDR3 protein. The repertoire holds 700,000 or so distinct CDR3 sequences, with about 32% as singletons. Documented time point: persistent/refractory GD, antithyroid drugs over 5 years with positive TRAb. From PBMCs, RNA was extracted and then used to make the TCR library. This specimen consisted of peripheral blood mononuclear cells (PBMCs), obtained when the disease was refractory, from a patient treated with antithyroid drugs. These receptors were collected from a female donor with Graves disease.

This clonotype turned up a few times. The chain joins TRBV12-3 or TRBV12-4 to TRBJ2-5; TRBD2 might be the D (5 bases). This CDR3 spans 13 amino acids. The V gene lost 4 bases and the J gene lost 5 bases, with 11 bases spanning the gap. The chain's CDR3 is CASSSEGGETQYF. The DNA of the CDR3 is TGTGCCAGCAGTTCAGAGGGTGGGGAGACCCAGTACTTC.

This chain connects TRBV28 to TRBJ1-2; a possible D gene is TRBD1 (5 bases). CDR1 and CDR2 from the germline V gene are MDHEN and SYDVKM. The germline V and J ends were trimmed by 7 bases and 11 bases, with 17 bases remaining between them. The CDR3 covers 12 residues. The CDR3 region is CASTTGLNIYTF. The CDR3 DNA reads TGTGCCAGCACCACGGGACTCAACATTTACACCTTC.

This clonotype showed up many times. CDR3 region: CASSFGRAYGYTF. The CDR3 DNA reads TGTGCCAGCAGTTTTGGCAGGGCCTATGGCTACACCTTC. The chain uses TRBV12-3 or TRBV12-4 and TRBJ1-2; the D gene is possibly TRBD1 (5 bases). The CDR3 is 13 amino acids. Deletions cut 3 bases from V and 4 bases from J, with 9 bases between.

This chain links TRBV12-3 or TRBV12-4 with TRBJ1-5; TRBD1 is a possible D gene (5 bases). The CDR3 sequence is 14 residues long. V was shortened by 2 bases and J by 6 bases, with 11 bases between the two germline ends. CDR3 in amino acids: CASSLKGQGQPQHF. Here the CDR3 DNA reads TGTGCCAGCAGTTTAAAGGGGCAGGGTCAGCCCCAGCATTTT.

The chain has TRBV29-1 and TRBJ1-2; 7 positions agree with TRBD1. Germline V lookup: CDR1 SQVTM, CDR2 ANQGSEA. After removal of 0 bases from V and 2 bases from J, the junction contained 3 bases not matched to a gene. This CDR3 region has 14 residues. CDR3 DNA sequence: TGCAGCGTTGAAGATCGGGACAGAAACTATGGCTACACCTTC. Protein product: CSVEDRDRNYGYTF.

This clonotype was seen only once. This chain links TRBV28 with TRBJ1-2; no clear D. In germline, CDR1 is MDHEN, CDR2 SYDVKM. CDR3 length equals 12 residues. Trimming left V 10 bases short and J 1 base short, with 10 bases between. CDR3 sequence: CATMTYNYGYTF. In DNA form, the CDR3 reads TGTGCCACCATGACCTATAACTATGGCTACACCTTC.

This clonotype is a singleton in its sample. This chain uses TRBV7-3 with TRBJ2-1; 8 nucleotides align to TRBD2. Trimming cost V 1 base and J 8 bases; bases outside gene matches: 10. The CDR3 has 16 residues. CDR1 and CDR2 from the germline V gene are SGHTA and FQGTGA. The chain's CDR3 is CASSLNPAGDGYEQFF. The CDR3 DNA sequence: TGTGCCAGCAGCTTAAACCCAGCGGGAGACGGCTATGAGCAGTTCTTC.

This clonotype appeared a single time. CDR3 loop: CASVRFEGNRGNTIYF. The CDR3 DNA follows: TGTGCCAGCGTAAGGTTCGAGGGGAACCGTGGAAACACCATATATTTT. The rearrangement joins TRBV7-9 to TRBJ1-3; D may be TRBD1 (5 bases). The CDR3 spans 16 residues. The V and J ends lost 8 bases and 3 bases respectively, with 20 bases between them. The germline CDR1 and CDR2 sequences are SEHNR and FQNEAQ (reference sequence).

This clonotype has at least ten counts. As DNA, the CDR3 is TGTGCCAGCAGTTTAGGCCGTCTTAACAATCAGCCCCAGCATTTT. Translated, it gives CASSLGRLNNQPQHF. This chain connects TRBV12-3 or TRBV12-4 to TRBJ1-5; D is unclear. The CDR3 runs to 15 residues. The V and J ends lost 1 base and 3 bases respectively, with 10 bases between them.

This clonotype was counted many times. V and J are TRBV28 and TRBJ1-1; tentatively, D is TRBD1 (5 bases). Germline V gene lookup returns CDR1 MDHEN and CDR2 SYDVKM. CDR3 size: 14 residues. V shed 5 bases and J shed 2 bases, with 12 bases lying between them. DNA of the CDR3: TGTGCCAGCAGTGCTCAGGGCCCTAACACTGAAGCTTTCTTT. Translation: CASSAQGPNTEAFF.

This clonotype was seen only a few times. The chain joins TRBV6-1 to TRBJ1-4, with no clear D. Germline assignment: CDR1 MNHNS and CDR2 SASEGT. V was cut by 4 bases and J by 4 bases, with 10 bases left in between. This CDR3 is built from 14 residues. CDR3 DNA: TGTGCCAGCAGTGCTGTAGGTTATAATGAAAAACTGTTTTTT. Residues: CASSAVGYNEKLFF.

This clonotype occurred a few times. The rearrangement uses TRBV12-3 or TRBV12-4 and TRBJ1-2, with a possible D match to TRBD1 (6 bases). The V end lost 3 bases, the J end lost 4 bases, and 12 bases lay between the germline ends. The CDR3 has 14 amino acids. The CDR3 sequence: CASSFGGLRYGYTF. Written as DNA, the CDR3 is TGTGCCAGCAGTTTCGGGGGGCTCCGCTATGGCTACACCTTC.

This chain connects TRBV30 to TRBJ2-5, with D perhaps matching TRBD2 (6 bases). The length of the CDR3 is 13 residues. Trimming took off 4 bases at V and 2 bases at J, with 11 bases between the two ends. CDR1 is GTSNPN and CDR2 is SVGIG in the germline V gene (reference sequence). The CDR3 loop reads CAWNLGLQETQYF. CDR3 bases: TGTGCCTGGAACCTGGGACTTCAAGAGACCCAGTACTTC.

The rearrangement joins TRBV20-1 to TRBJ1-2; D is perhaps TRBD1 (5 bases). Trimming cost V 3 bases and J 4 bases, with 15 bases left between them. This CDR3 has 14 residues. Germline values: CDR1 DFQATT, CDR2 SNEGSKA (reference sequence). The CDR3 DNA reads as TGCAGTGCTAGTAATGGGGGATTCGGCTATGGCTACACCTTC. Amino acid sequence: CSASNGGFGYGYTF.

CDR3 sequence (DNA): TGCGCCAGCAGCTCCAGGGACCCTCATGGCTACACCTTC. Amino acid sequence: CASSSRDPHGYTF. The V and J genes are TRBV5-1 and TRBJ1-2; tentative D call: TRBD1 (5 bases). The V end lost 3 bases, the J end lost 6 bases, and 12 bases lay between the germline ends. Germline CDR1 SGHRS, CDR2 YFSETQ. CDR3 size: 13 residues.

V is TRBV3-1 and J is TRBJ2-7; 8 positions match TRBD1. CDR1 LGHDT and CDR2 YNNKEL come from the germline V gene (reference sequence). The V gene end was trimmed by 0 bases and the J gene end by 6 bases; junction bases not matched to a gene: 7. The CDR3 spans 15 residues. The CDR3 region is CASSQDWTGSGEQYF. DNA for the CDR3: TGTGCCAGCAGCCAAGATTGGACAGGGTCTGGCGAGCAGTACTTC.

In its sample, this clonotype was seen a few times. A read error may be the cause here, since a much bigger clone is one base away. The chain couples TRBV28 to TRBJ1-6, with no clear D. Trimming shortened V by 2 bases and J by 9 bases, and 17 bases separated the two germline ends. The germline gives CDR1 MDHEN, CDR2 SYDVKM. The CDR3 consists of 16 residues. The CDR3 region has the DNA TGTGCCAGCAGTTTACCCTCTGGCAGAGGTATTTCACCCCTCCACTTT. It encodes CASSLPSGRGISPLHF.